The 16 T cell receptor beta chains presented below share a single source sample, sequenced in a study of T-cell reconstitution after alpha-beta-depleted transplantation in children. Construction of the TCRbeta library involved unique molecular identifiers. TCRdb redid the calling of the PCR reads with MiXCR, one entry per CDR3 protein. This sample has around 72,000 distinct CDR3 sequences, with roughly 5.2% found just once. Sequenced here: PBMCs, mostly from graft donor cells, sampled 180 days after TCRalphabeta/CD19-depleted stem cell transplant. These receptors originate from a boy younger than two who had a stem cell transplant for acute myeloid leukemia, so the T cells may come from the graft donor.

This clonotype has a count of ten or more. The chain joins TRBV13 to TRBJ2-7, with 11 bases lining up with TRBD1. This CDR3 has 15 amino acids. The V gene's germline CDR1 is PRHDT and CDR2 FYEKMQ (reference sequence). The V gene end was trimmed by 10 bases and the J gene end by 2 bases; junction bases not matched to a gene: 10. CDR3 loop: CATERGTGGPYEQYF. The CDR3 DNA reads TGTGCCACCGAAAGGGGGACAGGGGGACCCTACGAGCAGTACTTC.

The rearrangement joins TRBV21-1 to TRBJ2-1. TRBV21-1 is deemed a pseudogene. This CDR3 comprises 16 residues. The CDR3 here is CASSKETLDGYNEQFF. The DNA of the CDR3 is TGTGCCAGCAGCAAAGAGACACTGGACGGGTACAATGAGCAGTTCTTC.

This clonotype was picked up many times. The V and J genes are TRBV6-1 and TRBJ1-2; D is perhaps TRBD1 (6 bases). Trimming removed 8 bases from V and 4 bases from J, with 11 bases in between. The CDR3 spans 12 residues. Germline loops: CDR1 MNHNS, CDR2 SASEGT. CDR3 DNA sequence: TGTGCCAGCTCACGGACAGTCTATGGCTACACCTTC. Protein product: CASSRTVYGYTF.

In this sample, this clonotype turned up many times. DNA for the CDR3: TGTGCCAGCAGCTTACGGACAGCAGGGGAAAAACTGTTTTTT. Its protein is CASSLRTAGEKLFF. J is TRBJ1-4 and V is TRBV7-6, with D possibly TRBD1 on 6 matching bases. The CDR3 is 14 amino acids. V was shortened by 2 bases and J by 8 bases, with 12 bases between the two germline ends. Germline CDR1 is SGHVS and CDR2 is FNYEAQ.

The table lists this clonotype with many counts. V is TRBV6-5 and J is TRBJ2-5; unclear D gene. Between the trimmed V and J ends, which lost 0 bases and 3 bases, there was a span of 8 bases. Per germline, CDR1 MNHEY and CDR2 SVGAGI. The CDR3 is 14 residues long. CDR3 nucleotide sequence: TGTGCCAGCAGTTACTCCGGACGGAAAGAGACCCAGTACTTC. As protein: CASSYSGRKETQYF.

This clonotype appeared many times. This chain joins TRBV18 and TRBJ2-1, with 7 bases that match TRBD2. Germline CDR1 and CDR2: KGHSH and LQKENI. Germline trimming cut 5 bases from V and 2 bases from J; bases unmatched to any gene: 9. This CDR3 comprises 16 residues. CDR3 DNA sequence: TGTGCCAGCTCAGCCGCTAGCGGCGGCACCTACAATGAGCAGTTCTTC. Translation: CASSAASGGTYNEQFF.

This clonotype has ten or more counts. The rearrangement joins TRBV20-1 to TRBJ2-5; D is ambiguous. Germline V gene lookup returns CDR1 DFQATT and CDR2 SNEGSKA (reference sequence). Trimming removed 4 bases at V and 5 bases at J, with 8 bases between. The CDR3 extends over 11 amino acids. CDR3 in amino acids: CSATHLETQYF. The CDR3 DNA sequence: TGCAGTGCTACACACCTGGAGACCCAGTACTTC.

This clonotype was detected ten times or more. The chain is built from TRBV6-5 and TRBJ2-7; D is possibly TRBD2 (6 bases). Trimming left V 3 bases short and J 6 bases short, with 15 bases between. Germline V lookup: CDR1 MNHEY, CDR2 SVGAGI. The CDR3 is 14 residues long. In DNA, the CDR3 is TGTGCCAGCAGTTATGGGCGGGGTGGATGCGAGCAGTACGTC. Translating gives CASSYGRGGCEQYV.

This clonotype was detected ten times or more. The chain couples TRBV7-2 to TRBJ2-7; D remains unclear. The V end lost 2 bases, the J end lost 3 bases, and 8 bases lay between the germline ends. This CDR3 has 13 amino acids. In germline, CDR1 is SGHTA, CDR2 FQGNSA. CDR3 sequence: CASSLNPIYEQYF. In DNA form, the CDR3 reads TGTGCCAGCAGCTTAAACCCCATCTACGAGCAGTACTTC.

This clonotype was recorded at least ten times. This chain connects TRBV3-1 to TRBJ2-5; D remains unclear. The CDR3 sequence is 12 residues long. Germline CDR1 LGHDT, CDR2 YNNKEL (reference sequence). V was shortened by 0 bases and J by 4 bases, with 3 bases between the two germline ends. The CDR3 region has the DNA TGTGCCAGCAGCCAAGATGGAGAGACCCAGTACTTC. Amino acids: CASSQDGETQYF.

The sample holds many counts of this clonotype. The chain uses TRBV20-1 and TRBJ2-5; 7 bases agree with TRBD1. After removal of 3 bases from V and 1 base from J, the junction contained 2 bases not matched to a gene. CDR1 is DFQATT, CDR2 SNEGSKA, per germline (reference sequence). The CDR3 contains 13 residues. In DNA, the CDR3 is TGCAGTGCTAGTAGGGACAGCCAAGAGACCCAGTACTTC. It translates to CSASRDSQETQYF.

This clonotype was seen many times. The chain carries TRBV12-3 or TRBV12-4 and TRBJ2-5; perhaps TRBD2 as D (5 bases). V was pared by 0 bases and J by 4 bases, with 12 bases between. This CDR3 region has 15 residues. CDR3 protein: CASSLAWTQGETQYF. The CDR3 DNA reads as TGTGCCAGCAGTTTAGCCTGGACTCAAGGAGAGACCCAGTACTTC.

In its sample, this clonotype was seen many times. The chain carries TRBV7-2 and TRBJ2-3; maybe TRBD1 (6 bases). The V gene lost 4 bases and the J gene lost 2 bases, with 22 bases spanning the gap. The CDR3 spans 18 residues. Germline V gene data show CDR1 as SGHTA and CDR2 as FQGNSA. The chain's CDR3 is CASSSNLRQAGPTDTQYF. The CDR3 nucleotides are TGTGCCAGCAGCTCCAACCTTCGACAGGCTGGCCCCACAGATACGCAGTATTTT.

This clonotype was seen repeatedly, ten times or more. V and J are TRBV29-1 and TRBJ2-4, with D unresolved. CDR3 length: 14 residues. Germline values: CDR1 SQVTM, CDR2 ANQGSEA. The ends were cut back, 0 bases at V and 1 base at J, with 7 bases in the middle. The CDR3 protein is CSVEDRVAKNIQYF. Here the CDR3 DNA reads TGCAGCGTTGAAGATAGGGTGGCCAAAAACATTCAGTACTTC.

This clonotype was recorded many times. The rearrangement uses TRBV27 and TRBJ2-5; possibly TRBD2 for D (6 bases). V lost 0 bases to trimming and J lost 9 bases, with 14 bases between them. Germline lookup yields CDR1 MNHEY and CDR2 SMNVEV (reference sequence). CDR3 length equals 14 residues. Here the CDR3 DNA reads TGTGCCAGCAGTTTATCGTTCGGATCGGGGGCCCAGTACTTC. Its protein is CASSLSFGSGAQYF.

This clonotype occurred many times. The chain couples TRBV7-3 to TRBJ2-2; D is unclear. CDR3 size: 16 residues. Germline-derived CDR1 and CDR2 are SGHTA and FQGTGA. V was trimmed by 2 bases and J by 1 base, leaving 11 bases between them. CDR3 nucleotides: TGTGCCAGCAGCTTATATACGTCAATGAACACCGGGGAGCTGTTTTTT. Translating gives CASSLYTSMNTGELFF.